This paragraph reports one T cell receptor (beta chain). These data are taken from a study of tumour-infiltrating T cells in Burkitt lymphoma. Study background: Repertoire clonality predicted overall and progression-free survival.

Profiling relied on immunoSEQ multiplex PCR, and the TCRdb table lists in-frame clones only, not all of them. The profile shows 15,000 to 20,000 clones, around four fifths of them singletons. With 4 bases removed from V and 0 bases from J, the gap between germline ends came to 6 bases. This CDR3 contains 13 residues. CDR1 and CDR2 (germline): MNHEY, SVGAGI. Specimen: tumor tissue. The clonotype was recovered from a human donor with diffuse large B-cell lymphoma. The chain recombines TRBV6-5 with TRBJ1-1; no clear D. This chain's CDR3 is CASSSDLNTEAFF. In DNA, the CDR3 is TGTGCCAGCAGTTCAGACTTGAACACTGAAGCTTTCTTT.